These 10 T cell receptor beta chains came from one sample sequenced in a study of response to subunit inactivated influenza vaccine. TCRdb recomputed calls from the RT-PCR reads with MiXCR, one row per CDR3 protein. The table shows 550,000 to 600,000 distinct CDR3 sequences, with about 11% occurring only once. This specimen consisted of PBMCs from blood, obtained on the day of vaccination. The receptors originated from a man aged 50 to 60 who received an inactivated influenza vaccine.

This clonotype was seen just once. CDR3 sequence: CASSQDTSGGAGGELFF. The CDR3 DNA reads as TGCGCCAGCAGCCAAGACACTAGCGGGGGGGCAGGCGGGGAGCTGTTTTTT. The chain combines TRBV4-3 with TRBJ2-2, with 13 bases matching TRBD2. V lost 0 bases and J lost 7; bases outside the gene matches: 5. CDR3 size: 17 residues. From germline, CDR1 is LGHNA and CDR2 YSLEER.

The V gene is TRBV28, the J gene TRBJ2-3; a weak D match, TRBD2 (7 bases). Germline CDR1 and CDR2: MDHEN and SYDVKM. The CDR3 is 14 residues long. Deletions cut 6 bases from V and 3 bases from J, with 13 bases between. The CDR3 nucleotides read TGTGCCAGCAGGAGACGGGGGGCAACAGATACGCAGTATTTT. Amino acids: CASRRRGATDTQYF.

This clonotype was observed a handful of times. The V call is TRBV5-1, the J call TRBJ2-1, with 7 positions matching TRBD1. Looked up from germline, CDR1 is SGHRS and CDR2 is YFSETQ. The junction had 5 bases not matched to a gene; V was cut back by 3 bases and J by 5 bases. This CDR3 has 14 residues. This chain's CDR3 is CASSWGQIDNEQFF. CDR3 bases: TGCGCCAGCAGCTGGGGACAGATCGACAATGAGCAGTTCTTC.

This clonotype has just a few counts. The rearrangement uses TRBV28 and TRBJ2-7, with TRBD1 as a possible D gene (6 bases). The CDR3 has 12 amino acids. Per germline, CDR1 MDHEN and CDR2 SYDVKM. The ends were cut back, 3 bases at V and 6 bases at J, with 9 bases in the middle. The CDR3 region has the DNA TGTGCCAGCAGTTTGCCAGGGGCCGAGCAGTACTTC. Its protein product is CASSLPGAEQYF.

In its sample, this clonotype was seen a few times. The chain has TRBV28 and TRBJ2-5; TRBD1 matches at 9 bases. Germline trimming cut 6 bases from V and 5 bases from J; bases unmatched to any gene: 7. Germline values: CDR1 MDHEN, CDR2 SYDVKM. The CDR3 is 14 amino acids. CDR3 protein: CASRKTGGGETQYF. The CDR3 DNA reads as TGTGCCAGCAGAAAAACAGGGGGCGGCGAGACCCAGTACTTC. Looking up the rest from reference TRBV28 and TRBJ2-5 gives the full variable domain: DVKVTQSSRYLVKRTGEKVFLECVQDMDHENMFWYRQDPGLGLRLIYFSYDVKMKEKGDIPEGYSVSREKKERFSLILESASTNQTSMYLCASRKTGGGETQYFGPGTRLLVL.

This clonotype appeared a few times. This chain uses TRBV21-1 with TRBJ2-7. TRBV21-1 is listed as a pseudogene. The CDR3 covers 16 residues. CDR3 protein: CASSLRKTVNFYEQYF. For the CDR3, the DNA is TGTGCCAGCAGCCTACGGAAAACAGTAAACTTCTACGAGCAGTACTTC.

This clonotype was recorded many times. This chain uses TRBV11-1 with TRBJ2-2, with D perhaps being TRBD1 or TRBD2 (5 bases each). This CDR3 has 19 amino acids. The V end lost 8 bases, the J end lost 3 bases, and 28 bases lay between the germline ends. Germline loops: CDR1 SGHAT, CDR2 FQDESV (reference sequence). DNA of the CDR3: TGTGCCAGCTTATGGAGTCCGGGACCTCAGAATCGGGACACCGGGGAGCTGTTTTTT. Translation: CASLWSPGPQNRDTGELFF.

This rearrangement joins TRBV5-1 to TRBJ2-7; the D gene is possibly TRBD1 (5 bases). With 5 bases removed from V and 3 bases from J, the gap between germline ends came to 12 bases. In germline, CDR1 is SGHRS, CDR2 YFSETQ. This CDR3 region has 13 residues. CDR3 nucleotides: TGCGCCAGCAGGAAAGAAAGGGGCTACGAGCAGTACTTC. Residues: CASRKERGYEQYF. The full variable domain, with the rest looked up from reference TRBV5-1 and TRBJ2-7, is KAGVTQTPRYLIKTRGQQVTLSCSPISGHRSVSWYQQTPGQGLQFLFEYFSETQRNKGNFPGRFSGRQFSNSRSEMNVSTLELGDSALYLCASRKERGYEQYFGPGTRLTVT.

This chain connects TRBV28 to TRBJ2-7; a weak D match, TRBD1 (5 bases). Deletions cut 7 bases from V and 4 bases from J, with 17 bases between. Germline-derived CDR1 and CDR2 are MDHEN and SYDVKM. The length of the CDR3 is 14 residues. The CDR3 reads CASTSPADTYEQYF. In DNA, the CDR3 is TGTGCCAGCACCTCCCCCGCGGACACATACGAGCAGTACTTC.

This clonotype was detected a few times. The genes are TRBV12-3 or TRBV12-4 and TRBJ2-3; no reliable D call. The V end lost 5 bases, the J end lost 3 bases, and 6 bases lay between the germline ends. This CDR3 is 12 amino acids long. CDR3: CASSEVTDTQYF. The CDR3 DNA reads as TGTGCCAGCAGTGAAGTAACAGATACGCAGTATTTT.